Listed here is a single T cell receptor (beta chain). The data derive from a study of cytomegalovirus exposure and HLA in healthy donors. The germline gives CDR1 DFQATT, CDR2 SNEGSKA (reference sequence). V gave up 1 base and J gave up 8 bases, with 8 bases separating them. This CDR3 contains 11 residues. The study ran its PCR with 60 Vbeta and 13 Jbeta primers. Profiling relied on immunoSEQ multiplex PCR, and the TCRdb table lists in-frame clones only, not all of them. The sample has 200,000 to 250,000 clones, roughly 79% seen once. The sequenced sample was PBMCs. The origin of this receptor is a woman aged 40 to 50 in good health and CMV-seronegative. The chain has TRBV20-1 and TRBJ1-1, with D uncertain. The CDR3 DNA reads as TGCAGTGCTAGAGTCCAGATAGAAGCTTTCTTT. Translating gives CSARVQIEAFF.